This entry describes one TCR beta chain. The template used for profiling TCR beta VDJ and CDR3 was genomic DNA. TCRdb reprocessed the reads with MiXCR, giving one entry per CDR3 protein. The top ten hold about 41% of the sample, which has around 180,000 distinct CDR3 sequences, 55% to 80% seen once. The entry originates in a study of CD8+CD57+ T cells in acquired aplastic anemia. J lost 1 base, V lost 5 bases, and 6 bases had no gene match. Germline CDR1 LNHNV, CDR2 YYDKDF (reference sequence). This CDR3 is 15 amino acids long. The V call is TRBV15, the J call TRBJ2-5; TRBD2 matches at 8 bases. The sequenced sample consisted of sorted CD4+, CD8+, or CD8+CD57+ T cells (not recorded which) from PBMCs. The sequence derives from a human donor in good health. This CDR3 is CATSYLGLAQETQYF. Written as DNA, the CDR3 is TGTGCCACCAGCTATCTCGGACTAGCCCAAGAGACCCAGTACTTC.